These 2 T cell receptor beta chains originate from one sample sequenced in a study of blood T cell repertoires in COVID-19. Profiled with immunoSEQ multiplex PCR; TCRdb holds only in-frame clones, not every one. The data contain around 400,000 clones, roughly nine tenths of them singletons. The specimen sequenced was PBMCs or T cells enriched from blood (not recorded which). Receptors were obtained from a woman in her 30s who had recovered from COVID-19.

V and J are TRBV25-1 and TRBJ1-6; no reliable D call. The CDR3 loop spans 16 amino acids. V was cut by 1 base and J by 9 bases, with 16 bases left in between. Germline V gives CDR1 MGHDK, CDR2 SYGVNS. The DNA for the CDR3 is TGTGCCAGCAGTGAATCGGGAGGGCCTCGTCGTTCACCCCTCCACTTT. This translates into CASSESGGPRRSPLHF.

The chain uses TRBV6-5 and TRBJ1-1; TRBD1 agrees at 7 bases. The CDR3 totals 14 residues. Germline V CDR1 and CDR2: MNHEY, SVGAGI. The J segment lost 5 bases and the V segment lost 6 bases, leaving 9 bases of the junction unmatched. CDR3 bases: TGTGCCAGCAGCCCCCGACAGGGAAGAACTGAAGCTTTCTTT. It encodes CASSPRQGRTEAFF.